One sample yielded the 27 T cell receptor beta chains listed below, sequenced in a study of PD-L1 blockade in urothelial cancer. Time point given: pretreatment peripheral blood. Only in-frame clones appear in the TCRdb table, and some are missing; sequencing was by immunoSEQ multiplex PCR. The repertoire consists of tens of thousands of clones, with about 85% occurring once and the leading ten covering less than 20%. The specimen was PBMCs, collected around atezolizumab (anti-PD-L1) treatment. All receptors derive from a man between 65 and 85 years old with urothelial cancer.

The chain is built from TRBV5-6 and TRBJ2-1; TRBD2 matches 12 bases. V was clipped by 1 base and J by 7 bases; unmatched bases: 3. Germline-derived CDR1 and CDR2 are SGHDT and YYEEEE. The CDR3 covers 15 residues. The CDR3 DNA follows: TGTGCCAGCAGCTTGCGTCTAGCGGGAGGGAATGAGCAGTTCTTC. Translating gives CASSLRLAGGNEQFF.

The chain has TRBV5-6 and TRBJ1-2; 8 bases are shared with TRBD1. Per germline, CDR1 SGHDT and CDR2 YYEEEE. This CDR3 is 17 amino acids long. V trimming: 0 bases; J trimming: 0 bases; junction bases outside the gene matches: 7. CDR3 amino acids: CASSLGGTGDTNYGYTF. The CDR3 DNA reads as TGTGCCAGCAGCTTGGGCGGGACAGGCGACACTAACTATGGCTACACCTTC.

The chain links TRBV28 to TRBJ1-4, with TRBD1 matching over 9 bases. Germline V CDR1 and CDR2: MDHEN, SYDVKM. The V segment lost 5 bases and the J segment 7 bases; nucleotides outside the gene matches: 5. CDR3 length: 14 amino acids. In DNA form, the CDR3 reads TGTGCCAGCAGTGTAACAGGGGGCGGTGAAAAACTGTTTTTT. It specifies CASSVTGGGEKLFF. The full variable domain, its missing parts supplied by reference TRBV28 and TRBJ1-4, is DVKVTQSSRYLVKRTGEKVFLECVQDMDHENMFWYRQDPGLGLRLIYFSYDVKMKEKGDIPEGYSVSREKKERFSLILESASTNQTSMYLCASSVTGGGEKLFFGSGTQLSVL.

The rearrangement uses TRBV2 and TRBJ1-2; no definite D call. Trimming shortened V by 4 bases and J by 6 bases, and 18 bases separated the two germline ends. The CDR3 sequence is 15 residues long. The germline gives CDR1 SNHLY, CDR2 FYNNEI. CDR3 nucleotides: TGTGCCAGCAGTGGAAGGGCCCGGGGAGGGAATGGCTACACCTTC. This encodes CASSGRARGGNGYTF. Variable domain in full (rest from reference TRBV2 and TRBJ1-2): EPEVTQTPSHQVTQMGQEVILRCVPISNHLYFYWYRQILGQKVEFLVSFYNNEISEKSEIFDDQFSVERPDGSNFTLKIRSTKLEDSAMYFCASSGRARGGNGYTFGSGTRLTVV.

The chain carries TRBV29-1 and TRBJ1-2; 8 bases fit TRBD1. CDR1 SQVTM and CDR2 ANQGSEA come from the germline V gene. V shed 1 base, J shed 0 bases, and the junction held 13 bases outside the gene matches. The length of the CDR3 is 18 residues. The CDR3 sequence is CSVEGVSDREGANYGYTF. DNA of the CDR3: TGCAGCGTTGAAGGGGTTTCGGACAGGGAGGGAGCTAACTATGGCTACACCTTC.

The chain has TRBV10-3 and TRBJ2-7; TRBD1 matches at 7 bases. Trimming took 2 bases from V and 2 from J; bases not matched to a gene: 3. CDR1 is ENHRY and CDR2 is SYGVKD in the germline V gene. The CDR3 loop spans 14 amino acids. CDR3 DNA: TGTGCCATCAGTGAGAGACAGGGTCCCTACGAGCAGTACTTC. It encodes CAISERQGPYEQYF.

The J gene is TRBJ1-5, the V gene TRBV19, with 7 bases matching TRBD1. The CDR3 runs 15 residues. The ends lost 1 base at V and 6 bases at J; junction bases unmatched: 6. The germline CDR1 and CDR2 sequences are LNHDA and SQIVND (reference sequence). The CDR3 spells CASSIVTGVGQPQHF. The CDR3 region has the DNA TGTGCCAGTAGTATAGTTACAGGGGTAGGTCAGCCCCAGCATTTT.

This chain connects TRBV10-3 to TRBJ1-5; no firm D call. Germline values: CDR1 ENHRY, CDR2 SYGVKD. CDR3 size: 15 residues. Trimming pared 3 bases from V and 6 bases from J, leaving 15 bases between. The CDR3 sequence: CAISDPVAPGQPQHF. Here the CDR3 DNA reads TGTGCCATCAGTGACCCGGTGGCTCCAGGTCAGCCCCAGCATTTT.

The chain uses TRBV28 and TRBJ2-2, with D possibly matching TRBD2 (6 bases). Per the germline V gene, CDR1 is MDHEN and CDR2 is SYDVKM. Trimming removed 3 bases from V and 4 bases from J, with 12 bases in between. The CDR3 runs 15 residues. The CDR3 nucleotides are TGTGCCAGCAGTTTGTCAGCGGGTTCCACCGGGGAGCTGTTTTTT. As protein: CASSLSAGSTGELFF.

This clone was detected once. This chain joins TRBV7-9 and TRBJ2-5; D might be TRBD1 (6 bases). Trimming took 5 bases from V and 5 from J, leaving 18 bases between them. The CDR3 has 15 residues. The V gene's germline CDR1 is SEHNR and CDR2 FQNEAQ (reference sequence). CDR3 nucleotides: TGTGCCAGCAGCCCAGGGGCCCTTTATTCTGAGACCCAGTACTTC. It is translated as CASSPGALYSETQYF.

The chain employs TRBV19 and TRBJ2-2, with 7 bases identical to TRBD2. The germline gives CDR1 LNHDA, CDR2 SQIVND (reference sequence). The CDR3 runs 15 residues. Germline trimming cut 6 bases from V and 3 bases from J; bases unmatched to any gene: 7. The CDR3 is CASRDGGWDTGELFF. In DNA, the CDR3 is TGTGCCAGTAGGGACGGGGGGTGGGACACCGGGGAGCTGTTTTTT. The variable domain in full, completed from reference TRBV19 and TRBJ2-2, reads DGGITQSPKYLFRKEGQNVTLSCEQNLNHDAMYWYRQDPGQGLRLIYYSQIVNDFQKGDIAEGYSVSREKKESFPLTVTSAQKNPTAFYLCASRDGGWDTGELFFGEGSRLTVL.

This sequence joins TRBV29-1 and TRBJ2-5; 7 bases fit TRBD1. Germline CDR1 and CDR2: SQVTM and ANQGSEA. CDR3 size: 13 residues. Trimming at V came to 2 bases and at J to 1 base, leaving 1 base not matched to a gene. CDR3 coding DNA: TGCAGCGTTGAAAAGGGGGCCCAAGAGACCCAGTACTTC. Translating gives CSVEKGAQETQYF.

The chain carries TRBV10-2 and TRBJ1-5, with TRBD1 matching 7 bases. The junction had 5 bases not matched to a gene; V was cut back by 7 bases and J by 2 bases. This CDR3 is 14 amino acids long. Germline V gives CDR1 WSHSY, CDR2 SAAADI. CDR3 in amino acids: CASKQTGGNQPQHF. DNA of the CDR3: TGCGCCAGCAAACAAACAGGGGGCAATCAGCCCCAGCATTTT.

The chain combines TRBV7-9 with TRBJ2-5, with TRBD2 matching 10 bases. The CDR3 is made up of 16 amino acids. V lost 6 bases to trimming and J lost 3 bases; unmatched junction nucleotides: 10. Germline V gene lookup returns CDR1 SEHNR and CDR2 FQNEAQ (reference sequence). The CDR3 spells CASSSNSLAGEETQYF. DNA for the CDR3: TGTGCCAGCAGTTCAAACAGCCTAGCGGGAGAAGAGACCCAGTACTTC.

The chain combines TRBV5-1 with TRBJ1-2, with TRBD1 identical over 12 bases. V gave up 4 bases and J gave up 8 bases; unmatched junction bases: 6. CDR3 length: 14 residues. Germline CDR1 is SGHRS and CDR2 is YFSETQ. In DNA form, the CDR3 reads TGCGCCAGCAGCCTAGGGACAGGGGGCTTGGGCTACACCTTC. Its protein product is CASSLGTGGLGYTF.

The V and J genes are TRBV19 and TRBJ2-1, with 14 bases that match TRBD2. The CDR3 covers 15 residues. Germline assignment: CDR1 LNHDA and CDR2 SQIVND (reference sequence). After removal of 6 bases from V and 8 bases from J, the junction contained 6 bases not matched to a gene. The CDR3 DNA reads TGTGCCAGTAGGAGGACTAGCGGGAGGTCCGATGAGCAGTTCTTC. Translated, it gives CASRRTSGRSDEQFF. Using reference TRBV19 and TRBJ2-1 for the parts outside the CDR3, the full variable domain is DGGITQSPKYLFRKEGQNVTLSCEQNLNHDAMYWYRQDPGQGLRLIYYSQIVNDFQKGDIAEGYSVSREKKESFPLTVTSAQKNPTAFYLCASRRTSGRSDEQFFGPGTRLTVL.

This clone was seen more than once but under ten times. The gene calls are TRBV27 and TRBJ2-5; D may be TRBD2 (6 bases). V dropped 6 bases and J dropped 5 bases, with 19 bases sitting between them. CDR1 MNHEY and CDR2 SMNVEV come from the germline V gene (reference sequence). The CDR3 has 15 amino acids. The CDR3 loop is CASSSVFAGKETQYF. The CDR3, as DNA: TGTGCCAGCAGCTCGGTATTCGCGGGAAAGGAGACCCAGTACTTC.

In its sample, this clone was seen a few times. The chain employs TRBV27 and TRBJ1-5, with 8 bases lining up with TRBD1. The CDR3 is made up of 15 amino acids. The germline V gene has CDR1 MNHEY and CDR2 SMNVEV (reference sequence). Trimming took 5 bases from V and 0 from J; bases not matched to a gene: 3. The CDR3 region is CASSQGANSNQPQHF. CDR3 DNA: TGTGCCAGCAGTCAGGGGGCAAATAGCAATCAGCCCCAGCATTTT.

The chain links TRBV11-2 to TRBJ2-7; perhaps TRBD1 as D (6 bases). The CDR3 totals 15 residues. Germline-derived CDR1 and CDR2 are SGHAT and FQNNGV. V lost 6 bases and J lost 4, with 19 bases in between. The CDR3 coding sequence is TGTGCCAGCAGACCACAGGGAGCCCTCCTATACGAGCAGTACTTC. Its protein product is CASRPQGALLYEQYF.

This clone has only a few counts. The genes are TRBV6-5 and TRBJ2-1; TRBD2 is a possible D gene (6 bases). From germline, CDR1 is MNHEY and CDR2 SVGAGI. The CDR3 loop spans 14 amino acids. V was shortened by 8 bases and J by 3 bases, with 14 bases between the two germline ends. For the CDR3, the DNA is TGTGCCAGCGGGTACGGGAGTCTCTACAATGAGCAGTTCTTC. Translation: CASGYGSLYNEQFF.

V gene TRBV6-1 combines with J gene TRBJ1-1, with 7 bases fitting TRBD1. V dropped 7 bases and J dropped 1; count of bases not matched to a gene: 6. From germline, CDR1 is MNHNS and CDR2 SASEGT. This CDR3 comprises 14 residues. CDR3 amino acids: CASTLGQPNTEAFF. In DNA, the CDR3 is TGTGCCAGCACCTTGGGACAGCCGAACACTGAAGCTTTCTTT.

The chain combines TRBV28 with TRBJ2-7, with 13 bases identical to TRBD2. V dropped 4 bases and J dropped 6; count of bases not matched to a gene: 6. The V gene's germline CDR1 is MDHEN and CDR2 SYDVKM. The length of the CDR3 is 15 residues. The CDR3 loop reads CASSSSGLAGFEQYF. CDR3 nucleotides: TGTGCCAGCAGTTCATCGGGACTAGCGGGATTCGAGCAGTACTTC.

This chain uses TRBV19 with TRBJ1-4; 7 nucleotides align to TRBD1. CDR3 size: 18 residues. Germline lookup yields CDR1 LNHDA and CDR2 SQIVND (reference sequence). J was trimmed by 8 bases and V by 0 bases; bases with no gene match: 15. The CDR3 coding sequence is TGTGCCAGTAGTATAGATTCCCCCGACAGGGCCAAGTGGGAAAAACTGTTTTTT. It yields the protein CASSIDSPDRAKWEKLFF.

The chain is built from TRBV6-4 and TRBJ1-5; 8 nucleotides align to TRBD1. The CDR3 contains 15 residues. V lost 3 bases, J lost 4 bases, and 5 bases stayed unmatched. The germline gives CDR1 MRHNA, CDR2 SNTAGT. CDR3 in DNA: TGTGCCAGCAGTGAGACAGGGGAGAGAAATCAGCCCCAGCATTTT. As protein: CASSETGERNQPQHF.

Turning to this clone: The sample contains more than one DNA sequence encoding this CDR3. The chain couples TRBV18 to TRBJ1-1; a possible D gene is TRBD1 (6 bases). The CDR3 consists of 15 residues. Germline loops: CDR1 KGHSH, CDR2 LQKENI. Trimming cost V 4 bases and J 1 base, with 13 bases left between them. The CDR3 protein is CASSQTGRENTEAFF. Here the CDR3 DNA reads TGTGCCAGCTCACAAACAGGGCGAGAGAACACTGAAGCTTTCTTT.

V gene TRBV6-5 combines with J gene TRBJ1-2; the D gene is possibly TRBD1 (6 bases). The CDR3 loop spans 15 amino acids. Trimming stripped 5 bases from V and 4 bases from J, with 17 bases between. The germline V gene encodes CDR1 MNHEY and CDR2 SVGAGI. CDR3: CASSGGLSLSYGYTF. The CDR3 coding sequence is TGTGCCAGCAGTGGGGGCCTATCCCTCTCCTATGGCTACACCTTC.

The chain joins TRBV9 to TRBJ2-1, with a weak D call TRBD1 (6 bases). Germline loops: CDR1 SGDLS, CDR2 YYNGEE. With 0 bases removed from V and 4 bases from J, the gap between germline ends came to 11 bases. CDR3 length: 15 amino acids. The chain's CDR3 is CASSVEAGDYNEQFF. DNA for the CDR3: TGTGCCAGCAGCGTAGAGGCAGGGGATTACAATGAGCAGTTCTTC.